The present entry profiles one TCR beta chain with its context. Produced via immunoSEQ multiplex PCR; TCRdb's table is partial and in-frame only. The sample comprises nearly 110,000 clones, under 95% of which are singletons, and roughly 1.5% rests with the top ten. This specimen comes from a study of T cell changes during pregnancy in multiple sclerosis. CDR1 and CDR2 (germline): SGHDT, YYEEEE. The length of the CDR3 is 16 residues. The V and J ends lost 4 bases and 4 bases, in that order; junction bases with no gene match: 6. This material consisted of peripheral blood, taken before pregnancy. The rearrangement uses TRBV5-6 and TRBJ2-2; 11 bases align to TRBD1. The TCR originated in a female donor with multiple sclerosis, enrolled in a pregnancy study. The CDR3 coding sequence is TGTGCCAGCAGCGGGCGGACAGGGGGCGGCACCGGGGAGCTGTTTTTT. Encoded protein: CASSGRTGGGTGELFF.